The 10 T cell receptor beta chains below come from one sample, sequenced in a study of beta chain features in type 1 diabetes. Their antigen targets remain unknown. The investigators reverse transcribed all of the isolated RNA, so they sequenced expressed TCRB transcripts. TCRdb's table, derived via immunoSEQ multiplex PCR, lists solely in-frame clones and lacks some. Found here are some 350,000 clones, less than 15% of them singletons; the top ten hold about 0.016%. General observations from the study: Across all four CD4+ subsets, people with type 1 diabetes showed modestly shorter TCRB CDR3s.

Sequences were obtained from naive CD4+ T cells from blood. Every receptor here comes from a woman aged 18-29 years with type 1 diabetes.

V and J are TRBV10-3 and TRBJ2-5; a weak D match, TRBD1 (5 bases). The DNA end lines up better with TRBJ2-7; the J call may be wrong. Germline loops: CDR1 ENHRY, CDR2 SYGVKD. CDR3 length: 12 residues. The CDR3 region is CAASRESYEQYF. The CDR3 DNA reads TGTGCCGCCTCCAGGGAATCCTACGAGCAGTACTTC.

The table lists this clone with a few counts. The V call is TRBV11-2, the J call TRBJ2-2; D perhaps matches TRBD1 (6 bases). The V end lost 3 bases, the J end lost 5 bases, and 10 bases lay between the germline ends. Germline assignment: CDR1 SGHAT and CDR2 FQNNGV. CDR3 length: 14 residues. CDR3 region: CASSFIRGTGELFF. In DNA, the CDR3 is TGTGCCAGCAGCTTCATCAGGGGAACCGGGGAGCTGTTTTTT.

This clone was found a few times. The gene calls are TRBV20-1 and TRBJ1-2; the D is unclear. CDR1 is DFQATT, CDR2 SNEGSKA, per germline (reference sequence). The CDR3 totals 11 residues. With 4 bases removed from V and 4 bases from J, the gap between germline ends came to 7 bases. The CDR3 sequence: CSATGSYGYTF. The CDR3 nucleotides are TGCAGTGCTACTGGCAGCTATGGCTACACCTTC.

This clone was found a few times. The V gene is TRBV6-1, the J gene TRBJ1-1; no reliable D call. The CDR3 sequence is 13 residues long. The V end was cut by 2 bases, the J end by 9 bases, with 13 bases between. Germline V gene sequence: CDR1 MNHNS, CDR2 SASEGT. CDR3 protein: CASSENGRAQAFF. CDR3 coding DNA: TGTGCCAGCAGTGAAAACGGTCGCGCTCAAGCTTTCTTT.

The V gene is TRBV4-1, the J gene TRBJ1-5; D is ambiguous. This CDR3 has 16 residues. The germline V gene encodes CDR1 MGHRA and CDR2 YSYEKL. Trimming pared 5 bases from V and 6 bases from J, leaving 20 bases between. The DNA for the CDR3 is TGCGCCAGCAGCGGTGGTCTAGCGGCACCTCCTCAGCCCCAGCATTTT. It encodes CASSGGLAAPPQPQHF.

V is TRBV2 and J is TRBJ2-7, with 8 positions matching TRBD2. The CDR3 contains 15 residues. Germline V lookup: CDR1 SNHLY, CDR2 FYNNEI. V gave up 4 bases and J gave up 5 bases; unmatched junction bases: 10. CDR3 nucleotide sequence: TGTGCCAGCAGTGGCCAGGGACTAGGACCGGACGAGCAGTACGTC. Amino acids: CASSGQGLGPDEQYV.

This clone appeared a few times. The chain has TRBV2 and TRBJ1-5; D possibly corresponds to TRBD1 (5 bases). The CDR3 covers 13 residues. V was clipped by 6 bases and J by 10 bases, with 16 bases between them. The germline gives CDR1 SNHLY, CDR2 FYNNEI. The CDR3 nucleotides read TGTGCCAGCAGAGGGGAGGGGATCCATCCCCAGCATTTT. Its translation is CASRGEGIHPQHF.

This chain joins TRBV28 and TRBJ2-2; 10 bases are a match to TRBD1. The J segment lost 5 bases and the V segment lost 6 bases, leaving 9 bases of the junction unmatched. This CDR3 spans 16 amino acids. Germline CDR1 and CDR2: MDHEN and SYDVKM. CDR3: CASRTPGQGTTGELFF. Here the CDR3 DNA reads TGTGCCAGCAGAACACCGGGACAGGGGACGACCGGGGAGCTGTTTTTT.

The V call is TRBV18, the J call TRBJ2-7; perhaps TRBD2 as D (5 bases). CDR3 length: 14 residues. The germline V and J ends were trimmed by 3 bases and 4 bases, with 13 bases remaining between them. CDR1 is KGHSH, CDR2 LQKENI, per germline. The CDR3 loop is CASSPRESLYEQYV. The CDR3, as DNA: TGTGCCAGCTCACCCCGGGAATCCTTATACGAGCAGTACGTC.

The chain couples TRBV10-3 to TRBJ2-7, with 8 bases matching TRBD2. Germline V gives CDR1 ENHRY, CDR2 SYGVKD. The CDR3 consists of 16 residues. The V segment lost 4 bases and the J segment 2 bases; nucleotides outside the gene matches: 10. This CDR3 reads CAISGGEAGGTYEQYF. Here the CDR3 DNA reads TGTGCCATCAGTGGGGGGGAGGCGGGAGGAACCTACGAGCAGTACTTC.